The entry below gives a single TCR beta chain sequence along with its context. Its antigen is currently unknown. Sequenced by immunoSEQ multiplex PCR; TCRdb stores in-frame clones only, minus some. The table records about 76,000 clones, around 87% of them present only once. The sample is drawn from a study of OX40 agonist ivuxolimab in advanced cancers. Study-level background: The drug used for patients, ivuxolimab, was an agonistic anti-OX40 (CD134) antibody. There were three patients with partial responses, one having hepatocellular carcinoma and two cutaneous melanoma.

Findings and caveats of the study: Researchers report that CD8+ T cells had, on average, more expanded clones than CD4+.

Autoimmune disease history or systemic immunosuppression disqualified patients. Trimming cost V 5 bases and J 5 bases, with 9 bases left between them. The CDR3 extends over 13 amino acids. The germline CDR1 and CDR2 sequences are SGHAT and FQNNGV. This chain links TRBV11-2 with TRBJ2-2; D is unclear. This receptor was taken from an adult with an advanced solid tumor such as melanoma, head and neck, liver or kidney cancer. The specimen was CD4+ or CD8+ T cells sorted from blood, collected in a trial of the OX40 agonist ivuxolimab. The CDR3 DNA sequence: TGTGCCAGCAGCCTAGTGGGGACCGGGGAGCTGTTTTTT. Its translation is CASSLVGTGELFF.